These T cell receptor beta chains were read from a single sample in a study of sequential checkpoint blockade in melanoma. Clones were read by immunoSEQ multiplex PCR, and TCRdb kept only the in-frame ones, dropping some. This table holds about 28,000 clones, more than 80% found once. The sample was CD8+ T cells sorted from blood (inferred from file names), taken from a patient given nivolumab and ipilimumab in sequence. Receptor source: a human donor with melanoma. Both conserved end residues are part of each CDR3. A D gene is named only where the DNA matches it firmly. Size tells how often a clone was seen (once, few, many) or the class of an expanded clone, and some rows leave it out.

- TRBJ1-2 - TRBV27 TGTGCCAGCAGTTCGGTTCAGGCGATAGCTAACTATGGCTACACCTTC CASSSVQAIANYGYTF
- TRBJ2-3 TRBD1 TRBV6-6 TGTGCCAGCAGCCCAGGACAGGGGGCCACAGATACGCAGTATTTT CASSPGQGATDTQYF
- TRBJ2-2 - TRBV28 TGTGCCAGCAGTCCCCCCTGGGACCCCCGGGAGGGGGAGCTGTTTTTT CASSPPWDPREGELFF
- TRBJ1-6 - TRBV15 TGTGCCACCAGCAGAGATAGGTCACAGAATAATTCACCCCTCCACTTT CATSRDRSQNNSPLHF
- TRBJ1-5 TRBD1 TRBV19 TGTGCCAGTAGGTGGGGGACAGGGACCAATCAGCCCCAGCATTTT CASRWGTGTNQPQHF
once TRBJ2-1 - TRBV9 TGTGCCAGCAGCGTAGGTTTCGCCTTGAGCAATGAGCAGTTCTTC CASSVGFALSNEQFF
- TRBJ2-7 TRBD2 TRBV5-6 TGTGCCAGCAGCTTGGGACTAGCGTCAGGCGAGCAGTACTTC CASSLGLASGEQYF
- TRBJ1-1 - TRBV6-1 TGTGCCAGCAGTCGGACAAGGCTGAACACTGAAGCTTTCTTT CASSRTRLNTEAFF
few TRBJ1-3 - TRBV11-1 TGTGCCAGCAGCCCGGTGACTGGAAACACCATATATTTT CASSPVTGNTIYF
- TRBJ2-7 TRBD2 TRBV4-2 TGTGCCAGCAGCCCCACGGCGGGAGGCTACGAGCAGTACTTC CASSPTAGGYEQYF
- TRBJ1-5 - TRBV28 TGTGCCAGCAGGTACGGACAGAGCAATCAGCCCCAGCATTTT CASRYGQSNQPQHF
- TRBJ2-7 TRBD2 TRBV7-2 TGTGCCAGCAGCTTAGTAGCGGGAGGGCCTAACGAGCAGTACTTC CASSLVAGGPNEQYF
- TRBJ2-3 TRBD2 TRBV28 TGTGCCAGCAGTTCCGGACTAGCGGCTAGCACAGATACGCAGTATTTT CASSSGLAASTDTQYF
- TRBJ2-7 TRBD2 TRBV5-6 TGTGCCAGCAGCTCCCTGACTAGCGGGAGGGCCCCCCGCTACGAGCAGTACTTC CASSSLTSGRAPRYEQYF
- TRBJ2-7 TRBD2 TRBV2 TGTGCCAGCAGTGACCTAGCGGGGTACGAGCAGTACTTC CASSDLAGYEQYF
once TRBJ1-4 - TRBV4-2 TGTGCCAGCAGCTCCCAATCAACTAATGAAAAACTGTTTTTT CASSSQSTNEKLFF
- TRBJ2-1 TRBD1 TRBV4-3 TGCGCCAGCAGCCAAGATTGGACAGGGTCCTACAATGAGCAGTTCTTC CASSQDWTGSYNEQFF
- TRBJ2-5 TRBD1 TRBV7-2 TGTGCCAGCAGCTTGCAGGGGGCGCCCGGAGAGACCCAGTACTTC CASSLQGAPGETQYF
- TRBJ2-7 - TRBV5-1 TGCGCCAGCAGCTCAGGCTACGAGCAGTACTTC CASSSGYEQYF
- TRBJ2-3 TRBD2 TRBV7-2 TGTGCCAGCAGCTTTGGACTAGCTCCAGATACGCAGTATTTT CASSFGLAPDTQYF
- TRBJ1-3 - TRBV4-2 TGTGCCAGCAGCCAAGATCCTACTGGAAACACCATATATTTT CASSQDPTGNTIYF
- TRBJ2-5 TRBD2 TRBV7-6 TGTGCCAGCAGCTTATCCAGCGGGGTTCCAGAGACCCAGTACTTC CASSLSSGVPETQYF
- TRBJ2-5 TRBD2 TRBV28 TGTGCCAGCACCTCAGCGGGAGCTTTGACAGAGACCCAGTACTTC CASTSAGALTETQYF
- TRBJ1-2 - TRBV7-9 TGTGCCAGCAGCCTCACCCAGGGCTACTATGGCTACACCTTC CASSLTQGYYGYTF
- TRBJ1-1 TRBD1 TRBV5-4 TGTGCCAGCAGCTTACAGGGGCCCACTGAAGCTTTCTTT CASSLQGPTEAFF
few TRBJ2-7 - TRBV29-1 TGCAGCGTTGAAGGTCCAGACAGGGGAGGGCCACCTGGGGAGCAGTACTTC CSVEGPDRGGPPGEQYF
few TRBJ1-1 - TRBV19 TGTGCCAGTAGTACGTGGGCTGGCTACACTGAAGCTTTCTTT CASSTWAGYTEAFF
- TRBJ2-5 - TRBV10-3 TGTGCCATCAGTGAGGTTCCTAGCGCGAGGGGTATGGAGACCCAGTACTTC CAISEVPSARGMETQYF
- TRBJ2-2 TRBD2 TRBV27 TGTGCCAGCAGTCCTCTAGCGGGAGGAACCGGGGAGCTGTTTTTT CASSPLAGGTGELFF
- TRBJ2-7 - TRBV28 TGTGCCAGCAGTTTCCTGGGGCGCTCCTACGAGCAGTACTTC CASSFLGRSYEQYF
- TRBJ1-1 - TRBV15 TGTGCCACCAGCATCACGCCTCTAATGAACACTGAAGCTTTCTTT CATSITPLMNTEAFF
- TRBJ2-7 - TRBV4-3 TGCGCCAGCAGCCAAGCACAGGGAGCCCCCTACGAGCAGTACTTC CASSQAQGAPYEQYF
- TRBJ1-1 - TRBV10-3 TGTGCCATCAAGGGGGTGAACACTGAAGCTTTCTTT CAIKGVNTEAFF
- TRBJ2-7 - TRBV11-3 TGTGCCAGCAGCTTTTCATCAGGCGAGCAGTACTTC CASSFSSGEQYF
- TRBJ2-2 TRBD2 TRBV9 TGTGCCAGCAGCGCAACTAGCGGGGGGAACACCGGGGAGCTGTTTTTT CASSATSGGNTGELFF
- TRBJ2-3 TRBD1 TRBV28 TGTGCCAGCAGTCCCGACAGGGGCACAGATACGCAGTATTTT CASSPDRGTDTQYF
- TRBJ2-3 TRBD2 TRBV4-1 TGCGCCAGCAGCCAGGATAGCGGGGGGGCATTTTCAGATACGCAGTATTTT CASSQDSGGAFSDTQYF
- TRBJ2-3 TRBD2 TRBV11-2 TGTGCCAGCAGCTTAAGCGGGGGCGGGGCAGATACGCAGTATTTT CASSLSGGGADTQYF
- TRBJ2-7 TRBD2 TRBV9 TGTGCCAGCAGCGTAGCGGGGGAGGGCTACGAGCAGTACTTC CASSVAGEGYEQYF
once TRBJ2-1 TRBD2 TRBV27 TGTGCCAGCACCCTAAAATGGGCGGGAGGGAAATCCGCCGGAGAGCAGTTCTTC CASTLKWAGGKSAGEQFF
- TRBJ2-7 - TRBV27 TGTGCCAGCAGCGCCTTGCACAGGCCCTACGAGCAGTACTTC CASSALHRPYEQYF
- TRBJ2-1 - TRBV27 TGTGCCAGCACCTGGACTGGTCTGAGTGAGCAGTTCTTC CASTWTGLSEQFF
once TRBJ2-2 TRBD2 TRBV7-2 TGTGCCAGCAGCTTAGAGCTAGCGGGAGCCGGGGAGCTGTTTTTT CASSLELAGAGELFF
- TRBJ1-2 - TRBV10-2 TGCGCCAGCAGTGAGTCGAGTTTGGGCAGCAACTATGGCTACACCTTC CASSESSLGSNYGYTF
- TRBJ1-5 - TRBV7-2 TGTGCCAGCAGCTTAGACGGGATTCGGGAGAAGGTGAGCAATCAGCCCCAGCATTTT CASSLDGIREKVSNQPQHF
- TRBJ2-5 TRBD2 TRBV15 TGTGCCACCAGCAGCTCCAGCGGGAGCCAAGAGACCCAGTACTTC CATSSSSGSQETQYF
- TRBJ2-7 - TRBV27 TGTGCCAGCAGTTTATTGGCAGGGCACTACGAGCAGTACTTC CASSLLAGHYEQYF
- TRBJ2-7 TRBD1 TRBV10-3 TGTGCCATCAGTATAGACTGGGACAGGGGGAGAGAGCAGTACTTC CAISIDWDRGREQYF
- TRBJ1-2 - TRBV6-5 TGTGCCAGCCAGATCGGAACGGGTAATGGCTACACCTTC CASQIGTGNGYTF
- TRBJ1-4 - TRBV2 TGTGCCAGCACTCCGAGTTTGGCAACTAATGAAAAACTGTTTTTT CASTPSLATNEKLFF
- TRBJ2-1 - TRBV30 TGTGCCTGGGATTTGGGCAGGGGCCATGAGCAGTTCTTC CAWDLGRGHEQFF
- TRBJ1-5 TRBD1 TRBV4-2 TGTGCCAGCAGCCAAGCTGAGGACAGGCGAAGCAATCAGCCCCAGCATTTT CASSQAEDRRSNQPQHF
few TRBJ1-2 - TRBV5-6 TGTGCCAGCAGCTTAGGATTAGTAGAGTACAGCTCCAACTATGGCTACACCTTC CASSLGLVEYSSNYGYTF
- TRBJ2-7 TRBD1 TRBV7-2 TGTGCCAGCAGCTTAATACGACAGGGTTCCGAGCAGTACTTC CASSLIRQGSEQYF
- TRBJ1-4 - TRBV5-1 TGCGCCAGCAGCTTGTCGGCGGTAAGAACAACTAATGAAAAACTGTTTTTT CASSLSAVRTTNEKLFF
- TRBJ2-2 TRBD1 TRBV9 TGTGCCAGCAATTATGAGGGGGCGGGCGGGGAGCTGTTTTTT CASNYEGAGGELFF
- TRBJ2-7 TRBD1 TRBV5-5 TGTGCCAGCAGCGTATTCAGGGGGCTTTCCTACGAGCAGTACTTC CASSVFRGLSYEQYF